The 24 T cell receptor beta chains reported below all come from one sample, sequenced in a study of cytomegalovirus exposure and HLA in healthy donors. With 60 Vbeta and 13 Jbeta primers, the PCR was carried out. Repertoires were generated with immunoSEQ multiplex PCR, while TCRdb's copy carries only in-frame clones and drops some. This table holds approximately 110,000 clones, over 15% found once. Sequencing input: PBMCs. These receptors were taken from a woman aged 18-30 years in good health and CMV-seronegative.

V usage is TRBV7-8 and J usage is TRBJ1-1, with D hard to call. Germline loops: CDR1 SGHVS, CDR2 FQNEAQ. This CDR3 is built from 15 residues. Trimming pared 3 bases from V and 0 bases from J, leaving 11 bases between. CDR3 coding DNA: TGTGCCAGCAGCTTTAGCGCCGGGGTGAACACTGAAGCTTTCTTT. Its protein is CASSFSAGVNTEAFF. The variable domain in full, completed from reference TRBV7-8 and TRBJ1-1, reads GAGVSQSPRYKVAKRGQDVALRCDPISGHVSLFWYQQALGQGPEFLTYFQNEAQLDKSGLPSDRFFAERPEGSVSTLKIQRTQQEDSAVYLCASSFSAGVNTEAFFGQGTRLTVV.

This chain uses TRBV2 with TRBJ2-1; D is uncertain. The CDR3 is 13 residues long. Germline V gene data show CDR1 as SNHLY and CDR2 as FYNNEI. V shed 4 bases and J shed 4 bases, with 8 bases lying between them. Written as DNA, the CDR3 is TGTGCCAGCAGTGTGAACATATACAATGAGCAGTTCTTC. Protein: CASSVNIYNEQFF.

This clone was observed a few times. The CDR3 sequence is CASSSSQGGEQYF. In nucleotides, the CDR3 is TGTGCCAGCAGTTCGTCACAGGGCGGCGAGCAGTACTTC. This sequence joins TRBV27 and TRBJ2-7; possible D gene TRBD1, 6 bases. This CDR3 region has 13 residues. Germline V gene lookup returns CDR1 MNHEY and CDR2 SMNVEV (reference sequence). Trimming cost V 4 bases and J 6 bases, with 13 bases left between them.

This clone turned up a few times. V and J are TRBV14 and TRBJ2-1; 13 nucleotides agree with TRBD2. The germline gives CDR1 SGHDN, CDR2 FVKESK. The CDR3 runs 17 residues. V lost 4 bases to trimming and J lost 12 bases; unmatched junction nucleotides: 15. CDR3 DNA sequence: TGTGCCAGCAGCCCAACCCACAGGGGGCGACTAGCGGGAGGGCAGTTCTTC. It encodes CASSPTHRGRLAGGQFF. Together with reference TRBV14 and TRBJ2-1, the CDR3 gives the full variable domain: EAGVTQFPSHSVIEKGQTVTLRCDPISGHDNLYWYRRVMGKEIKFLLHFVKESKQDESGMPNNRFLAERTGGTYSTLKVQPAELEDSGVYFCASSPTHRGRLAGGQFFGPGTRLTVL.

This clone was seen only a few times. The chain has TRBV28 and TRBJ2-5, with TRBD2 matching 12 bases. This CDR3 is built from 19 residues. The V segment lost 6 bases and the J segment 2 bases; nucleotides outside the gene matches: 16. The V gene's germline CDR1 is MDHEN and CDR2 SYDVKM. The CDR3, as DNA: TGTGCCAGCAGCTCGCCCGGGGGACTAGCGGGCTATAGTCAAGAGACCCAGTACTTC. Encoded protein: CASSSPGGLAGYSQETQYF.

The chain carries TRBV5-5 and TRBJ2-1; TRBD2 might be the D (5 bases). Trimming took off 0 bases at V and 9 bases at J, with 10 bases between the two ends. Germline lookup yields CDR1 SGHKS and CDR2 YYEKEE (reference sequence). The CDR3 is 13 residues long. The CDR3 sequence: CASSLDGAGEQFF. The CDR3 coding sequence is TGTGCCAGCAGCTTGGACGGTGCGGGTGAGCAGTTCTTC.

This clone has only a few counts. V is TRBV4-2 and J is TRBJ1-1; D uncertain. Trimming stripped 1 base from V and 5 bases from J, with 11 bases between. The CDR3 totals 14 residues. CDR1 and CDR2 (germline): LGHNA, YNFKEQ. The CDR3 bases are TGTGCCAGCAGCCAAGGAGGCCTCGGGACTGAAGCTTTCTTT. Its protein product is CASSQGGLGTEAFF.

This clone appeared a few times. The chain combines TRBV5-1 with TRBJ1-5, with D possibly matching TRBD1 (6 bases). The CDR3 runs 16 residues. The germline V gene has CDR1 SGHRS and CDR2 YFSETQ. V dropped 0 bases and J dropped 4 bases, with 14 bases sitting between them. The DNA of the CDR3 is TGCGCCAGCAGCTTGGCGTCAGGGGATGGGAATCAGCCCCAGCATTTT. Translation: CASSLASGDGNQPQHF. Based on the CDR3 plus reference TRBV5-1 and TRBJ1-5, the full variable domain is KAGVTQTPRYLIKTRGQQVTLSCSPISGHRSVSWYQQTPGQGLQFLFEYFSETQRNKGNFPGRFSGRQFSNSRSEMNVSTLELGDSALYLCASSLASGDGNQPQHFGDGTRLSIL.

The chain employs TRBV19 and TRBJ2-1, with no clear D. Germline CDR1 LNHDA, CDR2 SQIVND (reference sequence). V shed 1 base and J shed 8 bases, with 21 bases lying between them. This CDR3 region has 17 residues. CDR3 nucleotides: TGTGCCAGTAGTATAGGTCGACCTGATCGACTGTGGGATGAGCAGTTCTTC. Protein product: CASSIGRPDRLWDEQFF.

The table lists this clone with a count of one. This chain connects TRBV18 to TRBJ1-4; D may be TRBD1 (5 bases). The CDR3 has 16 residues. The germline V gene has CDR1 KGHSH and CDR2 LQKENI. The V end lost 4 bases, the J end lost 0 bases, and 12 bases lay between the germline ends. Here the CDR3 reads CASSRSGGPTNEKLFF. The CDR3 region has the DNA TGTGCCAGCTCACGGTCCGGGGGACCAACTAATGAAAAACTGTTTTTT.

This clone occurred once. The V gene is TRBV30, the J gene TRBJ1-3, with 7 nucleotides matching TRBD1. CDR3 length equals 15 residues. Germline V gene sequence: CDR1 GTSNPN, CDR2 SVGIG (reference sequence). Unmatched junction bases numbered 7, after V lost 5 bases and J lost 0 bases. The CDR3 bases are TGTGCCTGGCAGGACAGGTCTAGCTCTGGAAACACCATATATTTT. As protein: CAWQDRSSSGNTIYF.

This chain links TRBV5-1 with TRBJ2-2; 13 bases align to TRBD2. The junction had 7 bases not matched to a gene; V was cut back by 0 bases and J by 2 bases. The CDR3 is made up of 19 amino acids. Germline loops: CDR1 SGHRS, CDR2 YFSETQ. The CDR3 loop is CASSLVRGTSGTNTGELFF. The CDR3 DNA is TGCGCCAGCAGCTTGGTTAGGGGGACTAGCGGGACCAACACCGGGGAGCTGTTTTTT.

This clone was detected only a few times. The chain joins TRBV7-2 to TRBJ1-4, with 10 positions matching TRBD1. The CDR3 spans 17 residues. V gave up 5 bases and J gave up 0 bases; unmatched junction bases: 6. The germline V gene has CDR1 SGHTA and CDR2 FQGNSA. The CDR3 DNA follows: TGTGCCAGCAGCACGACCGGGACAGGGGCAACTAATGAAAAACTGTTTTTT. This translates into CASSTTGTGATNEKLFF.

This clone has a handful of counts. This chain links TRBV10-1 with TRBJ1-5; perhaps TRBD1 as D (5 bases). The CDR3 sequence is 15 residues long. Germline V CDR1 and CDR2: WNHNN, SYGVQD (reference sequence). Between the trimmed V and J ends, which lost 7 bases and 7 bases, there was a span of 20 bases. The CDR3 region is CASTQTRALGQPQHF. CDR3 bases: TGCGCCAGCACTCAGACCAGGGCGTTGGGACAGCCCCAGCATTTT.

V gene TRBV7-2 combines with J gene TRBJ1-6; possible D gene TRBD1, 6 bases. CDR1 SGHTA and CDR2 FQGNSA come from the germline V gene. This CDR3 spans 14 amino acids. The ends were cut back, 1 base at V and 7 bases at J, with 8 bases in the middle. The CDR3 DNA is TGTGCCAGCAGCTTAGAACAGGGCAATTCACCCCTCCACTTT. This codes for CASSLEQGNSPLHF.

The V and J genes are TRBV6-5 and TRBJ1-1, with 12 positions matching TRBD1. V dropped 4 bases and J dropped 2; count of bases not matched to a gene: 5. Germline loops: CDR1 MNHEY, CDR2 SVGAGI. CDR3 size: 16 residues. CDR3 sequence (DNA): TGTGCCAGCAGTTTAACCGGGACAGGGGGCAACACTGAAGCTTTCTTT. Protein product: CASSLTGTGGNTEAFF.

V usage is TRBV28 and J usage is TRBJ1-1; D may be TRBD1 (5 bases). V lost 6 bases and J 10 bases, leaving 12 bases between the germline ends. Germline CDR1 MDHEN, CDR2 SYDVKM. The CDR3 totals 11 residues. The CDR3 loop reads CASRTDRRAFF. CDR3 nucleotides: TGTGCCAGCAGGACAGATCGGAGAGCTTTCTTT.

This sequence joins TRBV7-9 and TRBJ1-2; TRBD1 aligns across 9 bases. Germline-derived CDR1 and CDR2 are SEHNR and FQNEAQ (reference sequence). Trimming removed 1 base from V and 5 bases from J; junction bases left unmatched: 2. The CDR3 runs to 14 residues. This CDR3 is CASSLVGTGYGYTF. CDR3 DNA sequence: TGTGCCAGCAGCTTAGTGGGGACAGGGTATGGCTACACCTTC.

This chain connects TRBV5-4 to TRBJ1-1; TRBD1 agrees at 12 bases. Germline V gene data show CDR1 as SGHNT and CDR2 as YYREEE (reference sequence). CDR3 size: 15 residues. Trimming at V came to 5 bases and at J to 3 bases, leaving 5 bases not matched to a gene. In DNA form, the CDR3 reads TGTGCCAGCAGATGGGGACAGGGGGCGTACACTGAAGCTTTCTTT. The encoded protein is CASRWGQGAYTEAFF. The whole variable domain, remainder taken from reference TRBV5-4 and TRBJ1-1, is ETGVTQSPTHLIKTRGQQVTLRCSSQSGHNTVSWYQQALGQGPQFIFQYYREEENGRGNFPPRFSGLQFPNYSSELNVNALELDDSALYLCASRWGQGAYTEAFFGQGTRLTVV.

Comment on this clone: This sample includes further DNA sequences coding for the same CDR3. J is TRBJ1-1 and V is TRBV9, with D maybe TRBD1 (5 bases). The CDR3 sequence is 13 residues long. The germline V gene encodes CDR1 SGDLS and CDR2 YYNGEE. The V end lost 2 bases, the J end lost 5 bases, and 10 bases lay between the germline ends. The CDR3 spells CASSVGGRTEAFF. The CDR3 DNA reads TGTGCCAGCAGCGTGGGGGGGAGGACTGAAGCTTTCTTT.

This clone was observed a few times. The J gene is TRBJ1-1, the V gene TRBV5-1; maybe TRBD1 (5 bases). V was cut by 1 base and J by 1 base, with 8 bases left in between. The CDR3 has 14 residues. CDR1 and CDR2 (germline): SGHRS, YFSETQ. CDR3 nucleotides: TGCGCCAGCAGCTTGATCAGGGCGAACACTGAAGCTTTCTTT. Amino acids: CASSLIRANTEAFF.

This clone occurred a few times. This chain uses TRBV4-1 with TRBJ2-3; possibly TRBD1 for D (5 bases). Trimming removed 4 bases from V and 2 bases from J, with 13 bases in between. The CDR3 length is 15 residues. Looked up from germline, CDR1 is MGHRA and CDR2 is YSYEKL. The CDR3 region is CASSPDQGSTDTQYF. DNA of the CDR3: TGCGCCAGCAGCCCCGACCAGGGATCCACAGATACGCAGTATTTT.

The V gene is TRBV5-4, the J gene TRBJ2-7; the match to TRBD1 covers 8 bases. Germline loops: CDR1 SGHNT, CDR2 YYREEE (reference sequence). The V gene end was trimmed by 4 bases and the J gene end by 5 bases; junction bases not matched to a gene: 11. The length of the CDR3 is 15 residues. CDR3 sequence: CASSRFGAGGDEQYF. DNA for the CDR3: TGTGCCAGCAGCCGGTTCGGGGCAGGGGGCGACGAGCAGTACTTC.

The V call is TRBV29-1, the J call TRBJ2-3; 14 bases match TRBD2. Germline V lookup: CDR1 SQVTM, CDR2 ANQGSEA. J gave up 2 bases and V 5 bases, and 9 bases lay outside the gene matches. The CDR3 length is 17 residues. This CDR3 reads CSVKGTSGGLSTDTQYF. The CDR3 nucleotides read TGCAGCGTTAAGGGGACTAGCGGGGGCCTTTCCACAGATACGCAGTATTTT.